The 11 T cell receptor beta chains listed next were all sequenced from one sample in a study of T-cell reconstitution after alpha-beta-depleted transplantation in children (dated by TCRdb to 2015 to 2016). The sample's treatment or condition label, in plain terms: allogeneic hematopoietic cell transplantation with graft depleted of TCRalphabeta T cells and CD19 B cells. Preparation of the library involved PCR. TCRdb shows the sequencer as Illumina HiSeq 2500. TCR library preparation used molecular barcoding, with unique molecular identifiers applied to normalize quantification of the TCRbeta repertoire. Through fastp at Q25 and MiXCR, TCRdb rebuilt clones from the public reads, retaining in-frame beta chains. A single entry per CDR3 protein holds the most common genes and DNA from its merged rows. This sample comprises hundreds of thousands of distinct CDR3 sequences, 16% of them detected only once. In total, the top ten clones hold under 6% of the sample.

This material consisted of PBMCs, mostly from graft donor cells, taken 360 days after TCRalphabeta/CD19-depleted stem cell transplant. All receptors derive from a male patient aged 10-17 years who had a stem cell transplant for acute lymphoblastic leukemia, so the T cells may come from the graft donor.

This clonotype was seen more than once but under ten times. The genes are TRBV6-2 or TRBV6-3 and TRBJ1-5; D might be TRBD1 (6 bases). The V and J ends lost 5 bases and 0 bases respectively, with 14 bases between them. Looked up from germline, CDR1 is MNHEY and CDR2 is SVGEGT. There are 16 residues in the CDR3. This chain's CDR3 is CASSGLGTISNQPQHF. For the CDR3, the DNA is TGTGCCAGCAGTGGATTGGGGACAATTAGCAATCAGCCCCAGCATTTT.

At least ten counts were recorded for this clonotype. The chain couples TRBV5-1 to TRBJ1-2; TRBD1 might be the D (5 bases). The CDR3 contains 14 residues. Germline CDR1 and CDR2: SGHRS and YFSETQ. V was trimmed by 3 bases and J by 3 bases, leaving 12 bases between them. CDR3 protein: CASSSLRVDYGYTF. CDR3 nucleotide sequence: TGCGCCAGCAGCTCCCTCAGGGTTGACTATGGCTACACCTTC.

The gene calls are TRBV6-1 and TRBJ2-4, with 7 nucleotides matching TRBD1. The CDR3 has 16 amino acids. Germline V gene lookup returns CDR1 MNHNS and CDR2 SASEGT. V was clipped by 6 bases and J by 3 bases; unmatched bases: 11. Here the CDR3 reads CASSHSPDRRKNIQYF. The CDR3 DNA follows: TGTGCCAGCAGCCATTCACCGGACAGGCGCAAAAACATTCAGTACTTC.

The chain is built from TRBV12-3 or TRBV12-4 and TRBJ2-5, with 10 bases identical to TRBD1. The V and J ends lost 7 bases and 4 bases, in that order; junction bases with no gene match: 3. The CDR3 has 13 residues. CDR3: CASTRTGGETQYF. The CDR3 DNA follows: TGTGCCAGCACAAGGACAGGGGGAGAGACCCAGTACTTC.

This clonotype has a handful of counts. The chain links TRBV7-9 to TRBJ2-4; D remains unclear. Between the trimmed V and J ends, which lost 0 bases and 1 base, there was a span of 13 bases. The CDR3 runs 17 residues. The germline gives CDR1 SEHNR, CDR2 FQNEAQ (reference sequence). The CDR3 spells CASSLAASIGAKNIQYF. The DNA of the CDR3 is TGTGCCAGCAGCTTAGCCGCGAGCATAGGGGCCAAAAACATTCAGTACTTC.

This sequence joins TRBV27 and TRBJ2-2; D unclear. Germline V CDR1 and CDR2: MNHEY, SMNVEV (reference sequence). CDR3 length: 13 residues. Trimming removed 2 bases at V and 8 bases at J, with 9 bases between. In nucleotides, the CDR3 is TGTGCCAGCAGTTTAGGCCCAATGGGGGAGCTGTTTTTT. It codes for CASSLGPMGELFF.

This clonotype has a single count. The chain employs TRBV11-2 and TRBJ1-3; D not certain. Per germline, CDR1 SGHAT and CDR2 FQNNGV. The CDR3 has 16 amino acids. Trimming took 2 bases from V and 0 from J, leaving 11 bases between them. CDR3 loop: CASSLFVTRSGNTIYF. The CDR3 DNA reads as TGTGCCAGCAGCTTATTCGTGACCCGCTCTGGAAACACCATATATTTT.

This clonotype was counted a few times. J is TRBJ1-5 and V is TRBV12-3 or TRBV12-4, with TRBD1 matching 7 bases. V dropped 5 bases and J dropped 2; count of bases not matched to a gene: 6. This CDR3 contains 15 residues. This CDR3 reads CASSRTGWGNQPQHF. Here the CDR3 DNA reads TGTGCCAGCAGTCGGACAGGTTGGGGCAATCAGCCCCAGCATTTT.

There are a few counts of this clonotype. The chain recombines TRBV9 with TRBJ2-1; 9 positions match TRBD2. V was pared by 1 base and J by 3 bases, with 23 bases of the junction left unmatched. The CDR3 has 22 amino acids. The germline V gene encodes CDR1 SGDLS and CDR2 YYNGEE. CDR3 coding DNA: TGTGCCAGCAGCGTATCACACTACCCGACGCCCATCTGGCGGGAGGGCTACAATGAGCAGTTCTTC. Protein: CASSVSHYPTPIWREGYNEQFF.

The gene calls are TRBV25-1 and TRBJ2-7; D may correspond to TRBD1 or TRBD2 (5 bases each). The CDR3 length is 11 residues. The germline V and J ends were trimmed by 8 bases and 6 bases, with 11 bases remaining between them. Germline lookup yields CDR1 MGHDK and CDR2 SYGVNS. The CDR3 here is CASGGVAEQYF. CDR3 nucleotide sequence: TGTGCCAGCGGGGGAGTGGCCGAGCAGTACTTC.

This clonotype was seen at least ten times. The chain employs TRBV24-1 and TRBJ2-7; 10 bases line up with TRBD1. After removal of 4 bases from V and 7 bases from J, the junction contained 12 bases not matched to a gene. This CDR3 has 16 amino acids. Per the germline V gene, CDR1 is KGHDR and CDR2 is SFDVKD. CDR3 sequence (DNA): TGTGCCACCAGTGACCCCGCCGGGACAGGGGATGGGGAGCAGTACTTC. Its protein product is CATSDPAGTGDGEQYF.